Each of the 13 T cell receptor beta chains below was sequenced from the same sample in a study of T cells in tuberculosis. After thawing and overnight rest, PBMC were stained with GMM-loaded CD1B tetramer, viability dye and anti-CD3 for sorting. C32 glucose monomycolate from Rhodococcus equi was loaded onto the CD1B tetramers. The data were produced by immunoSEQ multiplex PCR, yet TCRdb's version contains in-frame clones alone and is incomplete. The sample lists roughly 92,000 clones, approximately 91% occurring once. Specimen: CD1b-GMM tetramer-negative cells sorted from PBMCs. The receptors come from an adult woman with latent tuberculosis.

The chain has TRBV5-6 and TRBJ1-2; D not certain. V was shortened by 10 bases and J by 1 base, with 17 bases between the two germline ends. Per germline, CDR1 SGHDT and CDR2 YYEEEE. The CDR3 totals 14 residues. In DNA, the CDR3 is TGTGCCTCTCAAGGCGGCCTCTATAACTATGGCTACACCTTC. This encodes CASQGGLYNYGYTF.

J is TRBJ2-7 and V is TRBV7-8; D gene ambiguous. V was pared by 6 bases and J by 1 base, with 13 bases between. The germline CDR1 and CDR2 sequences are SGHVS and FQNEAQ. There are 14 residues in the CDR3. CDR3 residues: CASSSQVHSYEQYV. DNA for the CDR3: TGTGCCAGCAGTTCTCAGGTACATTCCTACGAGCAGTACGTC.

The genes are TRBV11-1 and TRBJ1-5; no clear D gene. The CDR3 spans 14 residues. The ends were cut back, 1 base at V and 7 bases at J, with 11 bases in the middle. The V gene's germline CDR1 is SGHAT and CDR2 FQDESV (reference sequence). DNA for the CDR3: TGTGCCAGCAGCTTAGGAGGGTCCGGACAGCCCCAGCATTTT. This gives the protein CASSLGGSGQPQHF.

CDR3 loop: CASSFEGGAFF. For the CDR3, the DNA is TGTGCCAGCAGCTTTGAGGGCGGCGCTTTCTTT. This sequence joins TRBV7-9 and TRBJ1-1; D is unresolved. Deletions cut 3 bases from V and 11 bases from J, with 10 bases between. This CDR3 spans 11 amino acids. The germline V gene has CDR1 SEHNR and CDR2 FQNEAQ (reference sequence). Drawing the rest from reference TRBV7-9 and TRBJ1-1, the complete variable domain is DTGVSQNPRHKITKRGQNVTFRCDPISEHNRLYWYRQTLGQGPEFLTYFQNEAQLEKSRLLSDRFSAERPKGSFSTLEIQRTEQGDSAMYLCASSFEGGAFFGQGTRLTVV.

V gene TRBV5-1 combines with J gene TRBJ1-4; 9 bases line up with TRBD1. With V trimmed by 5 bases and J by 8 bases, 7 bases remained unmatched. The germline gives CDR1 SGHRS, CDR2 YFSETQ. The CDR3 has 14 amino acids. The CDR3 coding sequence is TGCGCCAGCAGGACGGGACAGGGAGGAGAAAAACTGTTTTTT. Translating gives CASRTGQGGEKLFF.

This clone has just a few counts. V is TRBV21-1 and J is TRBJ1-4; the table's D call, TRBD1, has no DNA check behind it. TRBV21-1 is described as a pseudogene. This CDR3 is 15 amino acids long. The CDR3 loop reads CASSKAEAGAEKLFF. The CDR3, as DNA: TGTGCCAGCAGCAAAGCCGAGGCAGGGGCTGAAAAACTGTTTTTT.

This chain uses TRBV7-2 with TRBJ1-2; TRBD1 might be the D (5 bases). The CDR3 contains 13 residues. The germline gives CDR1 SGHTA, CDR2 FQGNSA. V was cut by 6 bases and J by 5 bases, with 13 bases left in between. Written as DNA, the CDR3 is TGTGCCAGCAGTCTTACGGGGGGTTATGGCTACACCTTC. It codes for CASSLTGGYGYTF.

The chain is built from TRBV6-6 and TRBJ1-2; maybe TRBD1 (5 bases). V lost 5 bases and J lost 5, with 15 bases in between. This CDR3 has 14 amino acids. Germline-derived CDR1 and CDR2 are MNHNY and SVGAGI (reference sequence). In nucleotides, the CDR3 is TGTGCCAGCAGTGAGGCACGGGGGTCGTATGGCTACACCTTC. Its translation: CASSEARGSYGYTF.

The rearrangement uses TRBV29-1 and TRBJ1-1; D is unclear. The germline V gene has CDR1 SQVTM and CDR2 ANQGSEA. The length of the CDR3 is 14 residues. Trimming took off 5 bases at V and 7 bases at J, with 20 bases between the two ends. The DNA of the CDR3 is TGCAGCGTTCAAAGTGGGCACTCAATGGGTGAAGCTTTCTTT. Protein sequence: CSVQSGHSMGEAFF.

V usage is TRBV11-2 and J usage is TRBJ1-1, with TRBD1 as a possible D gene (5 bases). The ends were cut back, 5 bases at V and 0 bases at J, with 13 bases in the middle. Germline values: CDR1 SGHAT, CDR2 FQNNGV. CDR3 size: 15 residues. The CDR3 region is CASSQRQTMNTEAFF. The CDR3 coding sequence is TGTGCCAGCAGCCAGAGACAGACCATGAACACTGAAGCTTTCTTT.

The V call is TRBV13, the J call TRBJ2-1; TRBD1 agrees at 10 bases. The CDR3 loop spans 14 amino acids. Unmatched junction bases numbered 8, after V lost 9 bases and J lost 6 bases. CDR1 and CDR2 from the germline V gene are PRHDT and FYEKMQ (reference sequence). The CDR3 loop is CASTTWTGGNEQFF. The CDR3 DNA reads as TGTGCCAGTACTACCTGGACAGGGGGCAATGAGCAGTTCTTC.

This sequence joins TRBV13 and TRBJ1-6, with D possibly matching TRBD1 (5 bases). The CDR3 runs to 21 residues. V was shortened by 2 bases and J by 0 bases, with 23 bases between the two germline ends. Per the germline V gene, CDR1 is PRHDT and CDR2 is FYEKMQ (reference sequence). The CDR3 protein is CASSLYSREGPVSSYNSPLHF. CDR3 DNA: TGTGCCAGCAGCTTATACTCCAGGGAAGGCCCTGTGAGCTCCTATAATTCACCCCTCCACTTT. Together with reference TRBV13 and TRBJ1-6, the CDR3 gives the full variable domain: AAGVIQSPRHLIKEKRETATLKCYPIPRHDTVYWYQQGPGQDPQFLISFYEKMQSDKGSIPDRFSAQQFSDYHSELNMSSLELGDSALYFCASSLYSREGPVSSYNSPLHFGNGTRLTVT.

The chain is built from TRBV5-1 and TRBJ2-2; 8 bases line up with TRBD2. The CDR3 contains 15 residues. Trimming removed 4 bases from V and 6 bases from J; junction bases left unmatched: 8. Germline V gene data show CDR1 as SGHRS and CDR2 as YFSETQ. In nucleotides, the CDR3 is TGCGCCAGCAGCGTCCGGGACGGGGGGGCCGGGGAGCTGTTTTTT. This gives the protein CASSVRDGGAGELFF. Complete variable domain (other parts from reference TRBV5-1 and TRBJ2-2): KAGVTQTPRYLIKTRGQQVTLSCSPISGHRSVSWYQQTPGQGLQFLFEYFSETQRNKGNFPGRFSGRQFSNSRSEMNVSTLELGDSALYLCASSVRDGGAGELFFGEGSRLTVL.